The 6 T cell receptor beta chains below all came from one sample that was sequenced in a study of shared clonotypes between healthy human individuals. Some clones are missing from TCRdb's copy, which holds only in-frame ones; the method was immunoSEQ multiplex PCR. The sample includes roughly 320,000 clones, around 86% of them seen just once. The material sequenced was memory CD8+ T cells sorted from blood. As for subset: CD45RO+ cells pooled with CCR7-negative TemRA cells. All receptors derive from a young man in good health.

The CDR3 DNA reads TGTGCCAGCAGTGTGGGACAGGGGGCCTACGAGCAGTACTTC. This codes for CASSVGQGAYEQYF. The V gene is TRBV6-5, the J gene TRBJ2-7, with TRBD1 matching over 11 bases. V was pared by 5 bases and J by 2 bases, with 2 bases of the junction left unmatched. CDR1 MNHEY and CDR2 SVGAGI come from the germline V gene. The CDR3 runs 14 residues.

The gene calls are TRBV7-9 and TRBJ1-1; D remains unclear. Deletions cut 1 base from V and 8 bases from J, with 8 bases between. CDR3 length: 12 amino acids. Per germline, CDR1 SEHNR and CDR2 FQNEAQ (reference sequence). As DNA, the CDR3 is TGTGCCAGCAGCTTAGAAACAGTAGAAGCTTTCTTT. Its protein product is CASSLETVEAFF.

This chain connects TRBV13 to TRBJ2-5; a possible D gene is TRBD1 (6 bases). Germline CDR1 PRHDT, CDR2 FYEKMQ (reference sequence). Trimming took 5 bases from V and 6 from J, leaving 19 bases between them. This CDR3 comprises 15 residues. The CDR3: CASSPRGSGEKTQYF. CDR3 in DNA: TGTGCCAGCAGCCCCCGCGGTTCAGGGGAAAAGACCCAGTACTTC.

The rearrangement joins TRBV6-1 to TRBJ2-5, with a possible D match to TRBD2 (5 bases). The V end lost 5 bases, the J end lost 7 bases, and 20 bases lay between the germline ends. This CDR3 has 15 amino acids. Germline V lookup: CDR1 MNHNS, CDR2 SASEGT. The CDR3 here is CASSPRGPAGGTQYF. The CDR3 bases are TGTGCCAGCAGTCCCCGCGGGCCCGCCGGAGGGACCCAGTACTTC.

Judged by abundance, this clone is medium-sized. Other nucleotide sequences in the sample specify the same CDR3. J is TRBJ2-1 and V is TRBV9; possible D gene TRBD2, 5 bases. CDR1 and CDR2 (germline): SGDLS, YYNGEE. The CDR3 extends over 13 amino acids. V lost 4 bases and J lost 10, with 15 bases in between. The CDR3 coding sequence is TGTGCCAGCAGCCCTAGCACTAGTAACGAGCAGTTCTTC. This gives the protein CASSPSTSNEQFF.

The chain couples TRBV9 to TRBJ1-2; TRBD1 might be the D (5 bases). This CDR3 spans 15 amino acids. V lost 0 bases and J lost 4, with 13 bases in between. Germline CDR1 SGDLS, CDR2 YYNGEE. The CDR3 spells CASSVGVGPGYGYTF. The CDR3, as DNA: TGTGCCAGCAGCGTAGGGGTGGGGCCTGGCTATGGCTACACCTTC. Together with reference TRBV9 and TRBJ1-2, the CDR3 gives the full variable domain: DSGVTQTPKHLITATGQRVTLRCSPRSGDLSVYWYQQSLDQGLQFLIQYYNGEERAKGNILERFSAQQFPDLHSELNLSSLELGDSALYFCASSVGVGPGYGYTFGSGTRLTVV.